Listed here is a single T cell receptor beta chain. Its antigen remains unknown. Germline lookup yields CDR1 MNHNY and CDR2 SVGAGI (reference sequence). V lost 2 bases to trimming and J lost 1 base, with 14 bases between them. The CDR3 runs to 16 residues. This sample is part of a study of cytomegalovirus exposure and HLA in healthy donors. Study information: HLA-typed donors were the source of roughly 80 million unique TCRs held in an early data release. Overall study findings and caveats: A prior analysis recorded that most TCR beta V segments were productive about 87% or about 30% of the time. Fewer N-insertions (relative to the 666-donor mean) were reportedly seen in an Asian-associated ancestry cluster in a later analysis.

This PCR relied on a set of 60 Vbeta primers and 13 Jbeta primers. Method: immunoSEQ multiplex PCR; TCRdb's copy keeps in-frame clones and lacks some. This table has about 100,000 clones, 84% appearing once. V and J are TRBV6-6 and TRBJ1-2, with D hard to call. This receptor was obtained from a woman younger than 35 in good health and CMV-seronegative. Sequenced sample: PBMCs. In DNA form, the CDR3 reads TGTGCCAGCAGTTACGAGTCCTCGATTTATAACTATGGCTACACCTTC. Translating it yields CASSYESSIYNYGYTF.